The 26 T cell receptor beta chains below all came from one sample that was sequenced in a study of technical replicates of blood from several donors. The protocol was immunoSEQ multiplex PCR, while the TCRdb copy is restricted to in-frame clones and leaves out a portion. The data hold more than 65,000 clones, with approximately 97% observed a single time. Sample: T cells isolated from PBMCs. These receptors originate from a human donor in good health.

The chain recombines TRBV7-8 with TRBJ2-3, with 7 bases identical to TRBD2. The CDR3 has 14 amino acids. CDR1 is SGHVS, CDR2 FQNEAQ, per germline. V was pared by 6 bases and J by 4 bases, with 7 bases of the junction left unmatched. Here the CDR3 reads CASSRAGRADTQYF. For the CDR3, the DNA is TGTGCCAGCAGTCGAGCGGGGCGGGCAGATACGCAGTATTTT.

The chain carries TRBV7-3 and TRBJ1-1; TRBD1 might be the D (6 bases). Germline loops: CDR1 SGHTA, CDR2 FQGTGA. The CDR3 has 14 amino acids. Trimming stripped 8 bases from V and 4 bases from J, with 17 bases between. The CDR3 DNA follows: TGTGCCAGCGCCCAGGGGTGGGGGCCCACTGAAGCTTTCTTT. Translation gives CASAQGWGPTEAFF.

The chain has TRBV28 and TRBJ2-7, with 10 positions matching TRBD2. V lost 4 bases and J lost 3; bases outside the gene matches: 21. The CDR3 is 20 amino acids. Germline loops: CDR1 MDHEN, CDR2 SYDVKM. CDR3 nucleotide sequence: TGTGCCAGCAGTTCCAGGGTCGATTTGACCGGGACTAGCGACTACTACGAGCAGTACTTC. This codes for CASSSRVDLTGTSDYYEQYF.

The chain is built from TRBV15 and TRBJ1-5, with D possibly TRBD1 on 5 matching bases. The CDR3 totals 14 residues. Trimming left V 4 bases short and J 7 bases short, with 14 bases between. The germline V gene has CDR1 LNHNV and CDR2 YYDKDF (reference sequence). The CDR3 sequence is CATSNGGERQPQHF. As DNA, the CDR3 is TGTGCCACCAGCAACGGGGGAGAGCGGCAGCCCCAGCATTTT.

The rearrangement uses TRBV7-2 and TRBJ2-7; tentatively, D is TRBD1 (5 bases). Trimming shortened V by 6 bases and J by 2 bases, and 20 bases separated the two germline ends. CDR1 and CDR2 (germline): SGHTA, FQGNSA. The CDR3 spans 16 residues. CDR3 amino acids: CASSPNSRVETYEQYF. The CDR3 nucleotides read TGTGCCAGCAGTCCTAATAGCAGGGTCGAGACCTACGAGCAGTACTTC. The full variable domain, completed using reference TRBV7-2 and TRBJ2-7, is GAGVSQSPSNKVTEKGKDVELRCDPISGHTALYWYRQSLGQGLEFLIYFQGNSAPDKSGLPSDRFSAERTGGSVSTLTIQRTQQEDSAVYLCASSPNSRVETYEQYFGPGTRLTVT.

The chain couples TRBV7-3 to TRBJ1-4; 10 bases match TRBD1. CDR1 is SGHTA and CDR2 is FQGTGA in the germline V gene. The CDR3 runs to 15 residues. Trimming at V came to 3 bases and at J to 8 bases, leaving 6 bases not matched to a gene. CDR3 coding DNA: TGTGCCAGCAGCTTCGGACAGGGGGAAGGGGAAAAACTGTTTTTT. Translating it yields CASSFGQGEGEKLFF.

The chain joins TRBV5-8 to TRBJ2-3; the D is unclear. Germline V CDR1 and CDR2: SGHTS, YDEGEE. The V end was cut by 0 bases, the J end by 2 bases, with 7 bases between. This CDR3 is 14 amino acids long. The CDR3 reads CASSLVEDTDTQYF. CDR3 sequence (DNA): TGTGCCAGCAGCTTGGTAGAGGACACAGATACGCAGTATTTT.

The gene calls are TRBV5-1 and TRBJ2-7; 8 nucleotides agree with TRBD1. The length of the CDR3 is 16 residues. The V gene end was trimmed by 2 bases and the J gene end by 3 bases; junction bases not matched to a gene: 10. Per the germline V gene, CDR1 is SGHRS and CDR2 is YFSETQ. The DNA for the CDR3 is TGCGCCAGCAGCTTTGGTTTCGGGACAGGTGTCTACGAGCAGTACTTC. Translating gives CASSFGFGTGVYEQYF.

The V and J genes are TRBV27 and TRBJ1-1; D is unclear. CDR3 length: 13 residues. Germline lookup yields CDR1 MNHEY and CDR2 SMNVEV (reference sequence). Trimming took 2 bases from V and 3 from J, leaving 7 bases between them. The CDR3 protein is CASSLREHTEAFF. CDR3 nucleotide sequence: TGTGCCAGCAGTTTACGGGAACACACTGAAGCTTTCTTT.

This chain connects TRBV27 to TRBJ2-7; D is undetermined. CDR3 length: 13 residues. V dropped 0 bases and J dropped 6 bases, with 9 bases sitting between them. Germline assignment: CDR1 MNHEY and CDR2 SMNVEV (reference sequence). The chain's CDR3 is CASSLSAIGEQYF. The CDR3 coding sequence is TGTGCCAGCAGTTTATCAGCAATCGGCGAGCAGTACTTC.

V is TRBV4-3 and J is TRBJ1-2; D not resolved. Trimming removed 0 bases from V and 8 bases from J, with 13 bases in between. The germline CDR1 and CDR2 sequences are LGHNA and YSLEER. The CDR3 contains 14 residues. DNA of the CDR3: TGCGCCAGCAGCCAAGATCATTGGGCAGACGGCTACACCTTC. Amino acids: CASSQDHWADGYTF.

The J gene is TRBJ1-2, the V gene TRBV21-1; no DNA check was done on the table's D call, TRBD1. TRBV21-1 is deemed a pseudogene. CDR3 length: 13 residues. CDR3 sequence: CASPLRGGDGYTF. For the CDR3, the DNA is TGTGCCAGCCCCCTTAGAGGGGGCGATGGCTACACCTTC.

This clone has just a few counts. The chain combines TRBV9 with TRBJ1-5; 7 nucleotides align to TRBD1. The germline V gene has CDR1 SGDLS and CDR2 YYNGEE. This CDR3 comprises 15 residues. Trimming took 0 bases from V and 4 from J; bases not matched to a gene: 4. The CDR3 protein is CASSVGGGQNQPQHF. The DNA of the CDR3 is TGTGCCAGCAGCGTAGGAGGGGGCCAAAATCAGCCCCAGCATTTT.

J is TRBJ2-1 and V is TRBV2; TRBD1 matches at 8 bases. The CDR3 runs 12 residues. V was clipped by 7 bases and J by 12 bases; unmatched bases: 8. From germline, CDR1 is SNHLY and CDR2 FYNNEI. The CDR3 DNA reads as TGTGCCAGCATTCTGCAGGGGGCTTGGCAGTTCTTC. Amino acids: CASILQGAWQFF.

The J gene is TRBJ2-5, the V gene TRBV4-3; TRBD2 might be the D (5 bases). Trimming stripped 1 base from V and 5 bases from J, with 5 bases between. CDR1 and CDR2 (germline): LGHNA, YSLEER. The CDR3 is 12 residues long. The CDR3 protein is CASSQGGETQYF. DNA for the CDR3: TGCGCCAGCAGCCAAGGAGGGGAGACCCAGTACTTC.

This sequence joins TRBV6-4 and TRBJ2-5, with TRBD2 matching 13 bases. Germline CDR1 MRHNA, CDR2 SNTAGT. V lost 4 bases and J lost 1; bases outside the gene matches: 9. This CDR3 spans 18 amino acids. CDR3 loop: CASSATSGRDQAQETQYF. DNA for the CDR3: TGTGCCAGCAGTGCTACTAGCGGGAGGGATCAAGCCCAAGAGACCCAGTACTTC.

The genes are TRBV13 and TRBJ2-7; either TRBD1 or TRBD2 may fit D (6 bases each). The germline gives CDR1 PRHDT, CDR2 FYEKMQ (reference sequence). V lost 4 bases, J lost 3 bases, and 10 bases lay in between. This CDR3 has 13 amino acids. The CDR3 sequence: CASSSGDFYEQYF. DNA of the CDR3: TGTGCCAGCAGCTCAGGGGACTTCTACGAGCAGTACTTC.

This sequence joins TRBV15 and TRBJ2-1; D gene unclear. Germline CDR1 LNHNV, CDR2 YYDKDF (reference sequence). V lost 0 bases to trimming and J lost 0 bases, with 12 bases between them. CDR3 length: 17 residues. DNA of the CDR3: TGTGCCACCAGCAGAGATCAGAGCGTGCTCTCCTACAATGAGCAGTTCTTC. It encodes CATSRDQSVLSYNEQFF. Based on the CDR3 plus reference TRBV15 and TRBJ2-1, the full variable domain is DAMVIQNPRYQVTQFGKPVTLSCSQTLNHNVMYWYQQKSSQAPKLLFHYYDKDFNNEADTPDNFQSRRPNTSFCFLDIRSPGLGDTAMYLCATSRDQSVLSYNEQFFGPGTRLTVL.

This chain connects TRBV7-8 to TRBJ1-1; D unresolved. Germline V gene lookup returns CDR1 SGHVS and CDR2 FQNEAQ. This CDR3 comprises 11 residues. Trimming left V 5 bases short and J 7 bases short, with 8 bases between. The CDR3 loop reads CASSGYYEAFF. The CDR3 region has the DNA TGTGCCAGCAGCGGCTACTATGAAGCTTTCTTT. Looking up the rest from reference TRBV7-8 and TRBJ1-1 gives the full variable domain: GAGVSQSPRYKVAKRGQDVALRCDPISGHVSLFWYQQALGQGPEFLTYFQNEAQLDKSGLPSDRFFAERPEGSVSTLKIQRTQQEDSAVYLCASSGYYEAFFGQGTRLTVV.

J is TRBJ1-5 and V is TRBV7-2; TRBD1 matches at 11 bases. Per the germline V gene, CDR1 is SGHTA and CDR2 is FQGNSA. J was trimmed by 8 bases and V by 5 bases; bases with no gene match: 5. The CDR3 consists of 14 residues. CDR3 DNA: TGTGCCAGCAGCAGGGACAGGGGGTTAGAGCCCCAGCATTTT. Translating it yields CASSRDRGLEPQHF.

A single count supports this clone. This sequence joins TRBV6-4 and TRBJ2-7; TRBD1 matches 11 bases. From germline, CDR1 is MRHNA and CDR2 SNTAGT. CDR3 length equals 14 residues. Germline trimming cut 4 bases from V and 5 bases from J; bases unmatched to any gene: 4. The CDR3 nucleotides read TGTGCCAGCAGTGCCGGGACAGGGGGTAACGAGCAGTACTTC. Its protein product is CASSAGTGGNEQYF.

The CDR3 here is CASRDDSSGNTIYF. The CDR3, as DNA: TGTGCCAGCAGAGACGACAGCTCTGGAAACACCATATATTTT. The J gene is TRBJ1-3, the V gene TRBV6-5, with D maybe TRBD1 (5 bases). The V gene lost 6 bases and the J gene lost 0 bases, with 9 bases spanning the gap. CDR1 and CDR2 from the germline V gene are MNHEY and SVGAGI. This CDR3 is 14 amino acids long.

The chain is built from TRBV9 and TRBJ2-1; the match to TRBD2 covers 7 bases. CDR3 length: 15 amino acids. The V segment lost 4 bases and the J segment 4 bases; nucleotides outside the gene matches: 8. Germline lookup yields CDR1 SGDLS and CDR2 YYNGEE. CDR3 in amino acids: CASSSPSGMYNEQFF. The CDR3 region has the DNA TGTGCCAGCAGCTCCCCCAGCGGGATGTACAATGAGCAGTTCTTC.

J is TRBJ2-1 and V is TRBV2; D not resolved. Germline assignment: CDR1 SNHLY and CDR2 FYNNEI. This CDR3 comprises 10 residues. The ends were cut back, 5 bases at V and 12 bases at J, with 8 bases in the middle. CDR3: CASSFGRQFF. The CDR3 bases are TGTGCCAGCAGTTTCGGTAGGCAGTTCTTC.

V gene TRBV14 combines with J gene TRBJ2-1; 7 bases are shared with TRBD1. Per the germline V gene, CDR1 is SGHDN and CDR2 is FVKESK. CDR3 size: 16 residues. Trimming removed 1 base from V and 0 bases from J; junction bases left unmatched: 3. The CDR3, as DNA: TGTGCCAGCAGCCAAGTGGGGACAGCCTCCTACAATGAGCAGTTCTTC. It codes for CASSQVGTASYNEQFF. Full variable domain (remainder filled in from reference TRBV14 and TRBJ2-1): EAGVTQFPSHSVIEKGQTVTLRCDPISGHDNLYWYRRVMGKEIKFLLHFVKESKQDESGMPNNRFLAERTGGTYSTLKVQPAELEDSGVYFCASSQVGTASYNEQFFGPGTRLTVL.

The CDR3 loop reads CSVRVESSGNTIYF. The CDR3 DNA reads TGCAGCGTTCGAGTGGAGAGCTCTGGAAACACCATATATTTT. The rearrangement joins TRBV29-1 to TRBJ1-3; D remains unclear. V was cut by 5 bases and J by 0 bases, with 11 bases left in between. The CDR3 sequence is 14 residues long. Germline V lookup: CDR1 SQVTM, CDR2 ANQGSEA.